The 28 T cell receptor beta chains presented below share a single source sample, sequenced in a study of blood T cell repertoires in COVID-19. Here immunoSEQ multiplex PCR was the method, and the copy in TCRdb shows in-frame clones only, minus some. This sample has about 80,000 clones, with around 81% found just once. Material: peripheral blood. The receptors were gathered from a human donor in a cohort sampled during active COVID-19.

The chain joins TRBV4-1 to TRBJ1-5, with D perhaps TRBD1 (5 bases). Germline lookup yields CDR1 MGHRA and CDR2 YSYEKL. The V end was cut by 4 bases, the J end by 6 bases, with 16 bases between. The CDR3 has 15 amino acids. The CDR3 spells CASSLGGPGGQPQHF. The CDR3 DNA is TGCGCCAGCAGCCTCGGGGGACCGGGCGGTCAGCCCCAGCATTTT.

V gene TRBV7-3 combines with J gene TRBJ2-5; perhaps TRBD1 as D (5 bases). CDR3 size: 13 residues. Deletions cut 5 bases from V and 3 bases from J, with 10 bases between. CDR1 is SGHTA, CDR2 FQGTGA, per germline. The CDR3 reads CASSQRQKETQYF. The CDR3 bases are TGTGCCAGCAGCCAACGACAGAAAGAGACCCAGTACTTC. The full variable domain, with the rest looked up from reference TRBV7-3 and TRBJ2-5, is GAGVSQTPSNKVTEKGKYVELRCDPISGHTALYWYRQSLGQGPEFLIYFQGTGAADDSGLPNDRFFAVRPEGSVSTLKIQRTERGDSAVYLCASSQRQKETQYFGPGTRLLVL.

The rearrangement links TRBV13 to TRBJ1-4; D unclear. The CDR3 has 15 amino acids. With 2 bases removed from V and 0 bases from J, the gap between germline ends came to 7 bases. Germline values: CDR1 PRHDT, CDR2 FYEKMQ (reference sequence). The DNA of the CDR3 is TGTGCCAGCAGCTTACTGGCAGCAACTAATGAAAAACTGTTTTTT. Residues: CASSLLAATNEKLFF.

The V call is TRBV7-2, the J call TRBJ2-5, with 10 bases identical to TRBD2. The CDR3 consists of 16 residues. Germline loops: CDR1 SGHTA, CDR2 FQGNSA. V was clipped by 6 bases and J by 2 bases; unmatched bases: 9. This CDR3 reads CASRITSGVRQETQYF. The CDR3 nucleotides are TGTGCCAGCAGAATCACTAGCGGGGTTAGGCAAGAGACCCAGTACTTC.

V and J are TRBV19 and TRBJ2-2; TRBD2 is a possible D gene (7 bases). Trimming cost V 3 bases and J 0 bases, with 11 bases left between them. Germline-derived CDR1 and CDR2 are LNHDA and SQIVND (reference sequence). This CDR3 contains 16 residues. The CDR3 region is CASSMRGPPNTGELFF. The CDR3 region has the DNA TGTGCCAGTAGTATGCGGGGGCCTCCGAACACCGGGGAGCTGTTTTTT. The full variable domain, with the rest looked up from reference TRBV19 and TRBJ2-2, is DGGITQSPKYLFRKEGQNVTLSCEQNLNHDAMYWYRQDPGQGLRLIYYSQIVNDFQKGDIAEGYSVSREKKESFPLTVTSAQKNPTAFYLCASSMRGPPNTGELFFGEGSRLTVL.

This clone was counted a single time. The chain joins TRBV9 to TRBJ2-5, with TRBD2 matching over 8 bases. CDR1 is SGDLS, CDR2 YYNGEE, per germline. The J segment lost 2 bases and the V segment lost 3 bases, leaving 6 bases of the junction unmatched. This CDR3 is built from 15 residues. The CDR3 nucleotides are TGTGCCAGCAGCGCCGGGAGGGTAACTCAAGAGACCCAGTACTTC. This codes for CASSAGRVTQETQYF. The full variable domain, in which reference TRBV9 and TRBJ2-5 provide the parts outside the CDR3, is DSGVTQTPKHLITATGQRVTLRCSPRSGDLSVYWYQQSLDQGLQFLIQYYNGEERAKGNILERFSAQQFPDLHSELNLSSLELGDSALYFCASSAGRVTQETQYFGPGTRLLVL.

The J gene is TRBJ2-5, the V gene TRBV7-9; maybe TRBD2 (6 bases). The CDR3 consists of 11 residues. Trimming left V 8 bases short and J 5 bases short, with 9 bases between. From germline, CDR1 is SEHNR and CDR2 FQNEAQ (reference sequence). The CDR3 coding sequence is TGTGCCAGCGGTCGGGGGGAGACCCAGTACTTC. Translated, it gives CASGRGETQYF. Together with reference TRBV7-9 and TRBJ2-5, the CDR3 gives the full variable domain: DTGVSQNPRHKITKRGQNVTFRCDPISEHNRLYWYRQTLGQGPEFLTYFQNEAQLEKSRLLSDRFSAERPKGSFSTLEIQRTEQGDSAMYLCASGRGETQYFGPGTRLLVL.

The genes are TRBV7-6 and TRBJ1-1, with 7 positions matching TRBD1. With V trimmed by 5 bases and J by 0 bases, 9 bases remained unmatched. The CDR3 contains 16 residues. Germline CDR1 reads SGHVS; CDR2 reads FNYEAQ. CDR3 sequence (DNA): TGTGCCAGCAGCCCCCCAAGGGGACAGTTGAACACTGAAGCTTTCTTT. Its protein product is CASSPPRGQLNTEAFF.

The CDR3 loop is CASSYTQGTGEWAFF. The CDR3 nucleotides are TGTGCCAGCAGTTACACCCAGGGGACCGGCGAGTGGGCTTTCTTT. The genes are TRBV6-6 and TRBJ1-1; weak D call: TRBD1 (6 bases). The length of the CDR3 is 15 residues. The V and J ends lost 2 bases and 11 bases respectively, with 21 bases between them. From germline, CDR1 is MNHNY and CDR2 SVGAGI (reference sequence).

This clone was seen a single time. This chain links TRBV7-2 with TRBJ2-1, with D tentatively TRBD2 (6 bases). This CDR3 is 16 amino acids long. The V end lost 4 bases, the J end lost 7 bases, and 20 bases lay between the germline ends. Germline-derived CDR1 and CDR2 are SGHTA and FQGNSA. The CDR3 region is CASSCPFCGMANEQFF. The CDR3 nucleotides read TGTGCCAGCAGCTGCCCCTTTTGCGGGATGGCGAATGAGCAGTTCTTC.

This sequence joins TRBV4-3 and TRBJ2-4, with unresolved D. V was trimmed by 0 bases and J by 2 bases, leaving 11 bases between them. Germline values: CDR1 LGHNA, CDR2 YSLEER. This CDR3 is 16 amino acids long. The CDR3 is CASSQERELSKNIQYF. In DNA form, the CDR3 reads TGCGCCAGCAGCCAAGAGCGAGAACTATCCAAAAACATTCAGTACTTC.

The rearrangement links TRBV30 to TRBJ2-1; 14 bases fit TRBD2. The CDR3 is 15 residues long. The ends lost 5 bases at V and 8 bases at J; junction bases unmatched: 8. Germline V CDR1 and CDR2: GTSNPN, SVGIG (reference sequence). CDR3 nucleotide sequence: TGTGCCTGGGACGGTCCGGGACTAGCGGGAGATGAGCAGTTCTTC. It encodes CAWDGPGLAGDEQFF.

Of note for this clone: It is unclear where the CDR3 begins or ends on the DNA, so no DNA is shown, and the CDR3 is as TCRdb lists it. This chain joins TRBV6-2 or TRBV6-3 and TRBJ1-6. The CDR3 is 18 residues long, ends included. Germline CDR1 MNHEY, CDR2 SVGEGT. CDR3 amino acids: CASSYSGFLVMDNSPLHF.

The chain employs TRBV5-4 and TRBJ2-7; 15 bases align to TRBD2. The CDR3 loop spans 18 amino acids. V lost 4 bases and J lost 0; bases outside the gene matches: 8. CDR1 and CDR2 (germline): SGHNT, YYREEE (reference sequence). The CDR3 nucleotides read TGTGCCAGCAGCCCTGGGACTAGCGGGGGGCCTAACTCCTACGAGCAGTACTTC. Its protein product is CASSPGTSGGPNSYEQYF.

The chain carries TRBV5-4 and TRBJ2-1; D possibly corresponds to TRBD2 (5 bases). Trimming removed 4 bases from V and 3 bases from J, with 14 bases in between. Germline V CDR1 and CDR2: SGHNT, YYREEE (reference sequence). CDR3 size: 15 residues. In DNA form, the CDR3 reads TGTGCCAGCAGCCTTGGGGTCGGGGACTACAATGAGCAGTTCTTC. This codes for CASSLGVGDYNEQFF.

The CDR3: CASSIQVAGGSQETQYF. The DNA for the CDR3 is TGTGCCAGTAGTATCCAAGTTGCGGGGGGCTCGCAAGAGACCCAGTACTTC. The chain couples TRBV19 to TRBJ2-5; TRBD2 aligns across 8 bases. CDR1 is LNHDA, CDR2 SQIVND, per germline (reference sequence). The V segment lost 3 bases and the J segment 2 bases; nucleotides outside the gene matches: 11. The CDR3 consists of 17 residues. The variable domain in full, completed from reference TRBV19 and TRBJ2-5, reads DGGITQSPKYLFRKEGQNVTLSCEQNLNHDAMYWYRQDPGQGLRLIYYSQIVNDFQKGDIAEGYSVSREKKESFPLTVTSAQKNPTAFYLCASSIQVAGGSQETQYFGPGTRLLVL.

The chain has TRBV18 and TRBJ2-5; TRBD1 matches 9 bases. The V gene end was trimmed by 3 bases and the J gene end by 2 bases; junction bases not matched to a gene: 7. This CDR3 region has 16 residues. Germline CDR1 KGHSH, CDR2 LQKENI. CDR3 sequence (DNA): TGTGCCAGCTCACCGGACAGGGGAGGATGGCAAGAGACCCAGTACTTC. It encodes CASSPDRGGWQETQYF.

The J gene is TRBJ1-2, the V gene TRBV6-6; 7 nucleotides line up with TRBD1. The junction had 6 bases not matched to a gene; V was cut back by 2 bases and J by 3 bases. From germline, CDR1 is MNHNY and CDR2 SVGAGI (reference sequence). The CDR3 is 15 residues long. CDR3: CASSYVQGKDYGYTF. Here the CDR3 DNA reads TGTGCCAGCAGTTACGTACAGGGGAAGGACTATGGCTACACCTTC.

This clone was seen only a few times. The chain is built from TRBV6-4 and TRBJ2-5; D is unclear. This CDR3 comprises 13 residues. Germline V gene lookup returns CDR1 MRHNA and CDR2 SNTAGT. V shed 8 bases and J shed 2 bases, with 12 bases lying between them. The CDR3 DNA reads as TGTGCCAGCGTACGACAAGTACAAGAGACCCAGTACTTC. This translates into CASVRQVQETQYF.

The rearrangement links TRBV21-1 to TRBJ1-1; the D call TRBD1 from the table was never checked on the DNA. TRBV21-1 is flagged as a pseudogene. This CDR3 spans 16 amino acids. This CDR3 is CASSKDDQWQNTEAFF. For the CDR3, the DNA is TGTGCCAGCAGCAAAGACGATCAATGGCAGAACACTGAAGCTTTCTTT.

The gene calls are TRBV9 and TRBJ1-6; 7 nucleotides line up with TRBD1. Germline V CDR1 and CDR2: SGDLS, YYNGEE. J gave up 11 bases and V 4 bases, and 9 bases lay outside the gene matches. This CDR3 is 14 amino acids long. The DNA of the CDR3 is TGTGCCAGCAGCACCAACAGGGGCCTAGCACCCCTCCACTTT. It translates to CASSTNRGLAPLHF.

The J gene is TRBJ2-7, the V gene TRBV5-3; possible D gene TRBD1, 6 bases. TRBV5-3 is annotated as an ORF whose role is uncertain. This CDR3 is built from 15 residues. V dropped 2 bases and J dropped 0 bases, with 12 bases sitting between them. Here the CDR3 reads CARSFDRKYSYEQYV. In nucleotides, the CDR3 is TGTGCCAGAAGCTTTGACAGGAAATACTCCTACGAGCAGTACGTC.

The chain has TRBV6-5 and TRBJ1-2; 11 nucleotides align to TRBD1. The J segment lost 4 bases and the V segment lost 4 bases, leaving 2 bases of the junction unmatched. The CDR3 has 14 residues. Looked up from germline, CDR1 is MNHEY and CDR2 is SVGAGI. In DNA, the CDR3 is TGTGCCAGCAGTTCCGGGACAGGGGGCTATGGCTACACCTTC. This gives the protein CASSSGTGGYGYTF.

This sequence joins TRBV18 and TRBJ2-1, with TRBD2 identical over 15 bases. The CDR3 loop spans 15 amino acids. Germline CDR1 KGHSH, CDR2 LQKENI. Trimming removed 4 bases from V and 6 bases from J; junction bases left unmatched: 1. The chain's CDR3 is CASSQGLAGGNEQFF. The CDR3 region has the DNA TGTGCCAGCTCACAGGGACTAGCGGGGGGCAATGAGCAGTTCTTC.

This chain connects TRBV5-1 to TRBJ2-7; TRBD1 aligns across 10 bases. Trimming took 2 bases from V and 6 from J; bases not matched to a gene: 11. CDR1 is SGHRS, CDR2 YFSETQ, per germline. The CDR3 sequence is 16 residues long. The CDR3 sequence is CASSFLGGQGPIEQYF. CDR3 sequence (DNA): TGCGCCAGCAGCTTCCTTGGGGGACAGGGGCCGATCGAGCAGTACTTC. Full variable domain (outside the CDR3, taken from reference TRBV5-1 and TRBJ2-7): KAGVTQTPRYLIKTRGQQVTLSCSPISGHRSVSWYQQTPGQGLQFLFEYFSETQRNKGNFPGRFSGRQFSNSRSEMNVSTLELGDSALYLCASSFLGGQGPIEQYFGPGTRLTVT.

This chain connects TRBV4-2 to TRBJ2-3, with a weak D call TRBD2 (6 bases). This CDR3 comprises 19 residues. V was trimmed by 0 bases and J by 0 bases, leaving 19 bases between them. Germline CDR1 is LGHNA and CDR2 is YNFKEQ. The CDR3 sequence: CASSQDRLLWDSSTDTQYF. The CDR3 DNA sequence: TGTGCCAGCAGCCAAGATCGATTGCTTTGGGACTCTAGCACAGATACGCAGTATTTT.

The CDR3 protein is CSVAMGQATWGHGYTF. The DNA for the CDR3 is TGCAGCGTCGCGATGGGACAGGCGACCTGGGGGCATGGCTACACCTTC. The rearrangement uses TRBV29-1 and TRBJ1-2, with 8 bases that match TRBD1. The germline V gene has CDR1 SQVTM and CDR2 ANQGSEA. The CDR3 contains 16 residues. V was clipped by 6 bases and J by 6 bases; unmatched bases: 18.

The V call is TRBV5-1, the J call TRBJ2-1; 9 positions match TRBD1. CDR3 size: 15 residues. Germline lookup yields CDR1 SGHRS and CDR2 YFSETQ. With V trimmed by 1 base and J by 9 bases, 8 bases remained unmatched. CDR3 loop: CASSLIPGQGREQFF. CDR3 nucleotide sequence: TGCGCCAGCAGCTTGATCCCGGGACAGGGCCGTGAGCAGTTCTTC.